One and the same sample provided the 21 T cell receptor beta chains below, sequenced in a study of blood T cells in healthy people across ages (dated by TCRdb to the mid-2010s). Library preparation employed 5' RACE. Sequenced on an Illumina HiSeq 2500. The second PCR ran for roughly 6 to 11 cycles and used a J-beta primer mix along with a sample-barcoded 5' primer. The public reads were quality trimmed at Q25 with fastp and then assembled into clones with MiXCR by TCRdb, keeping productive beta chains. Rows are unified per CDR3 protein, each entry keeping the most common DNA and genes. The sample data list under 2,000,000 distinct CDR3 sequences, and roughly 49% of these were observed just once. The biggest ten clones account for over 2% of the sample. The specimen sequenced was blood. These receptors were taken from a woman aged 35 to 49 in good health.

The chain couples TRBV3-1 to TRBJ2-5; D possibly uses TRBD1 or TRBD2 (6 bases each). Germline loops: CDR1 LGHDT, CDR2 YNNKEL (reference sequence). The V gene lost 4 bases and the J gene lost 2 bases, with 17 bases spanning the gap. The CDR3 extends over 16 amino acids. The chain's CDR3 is CASSPHGGGWQETQYF. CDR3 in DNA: TGTGCCAGCAGCCCGCATGGAGGGGGTTGGCAAGAGACCCAGTACTTC.

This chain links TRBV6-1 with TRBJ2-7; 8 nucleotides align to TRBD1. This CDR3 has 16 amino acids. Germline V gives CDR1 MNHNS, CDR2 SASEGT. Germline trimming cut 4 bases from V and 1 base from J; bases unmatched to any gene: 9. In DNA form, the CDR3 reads TGTGCCAGCAGTGCCAACCAAGACAGGGGTTCCTACGAGCAGTACTTC. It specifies CASSANQDRGSYEQYF.

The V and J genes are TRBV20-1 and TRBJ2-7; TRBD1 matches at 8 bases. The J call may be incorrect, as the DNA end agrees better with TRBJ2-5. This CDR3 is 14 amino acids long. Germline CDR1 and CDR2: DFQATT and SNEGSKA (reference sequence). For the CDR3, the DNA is TGCAGTGCTACAGGACAGGGAAGTATTGAGACCCAGTACTTC. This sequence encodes CSATGQGSIETQYF.

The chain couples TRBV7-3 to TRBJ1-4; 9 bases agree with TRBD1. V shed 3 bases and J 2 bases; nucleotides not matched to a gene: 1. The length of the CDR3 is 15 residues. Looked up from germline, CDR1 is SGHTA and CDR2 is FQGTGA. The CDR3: CASSFTGGTNEKLFF. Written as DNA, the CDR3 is TGTGCCAGCAGCTTCACAGGGGGCACTAATGAAAAACTGTTTTTT.

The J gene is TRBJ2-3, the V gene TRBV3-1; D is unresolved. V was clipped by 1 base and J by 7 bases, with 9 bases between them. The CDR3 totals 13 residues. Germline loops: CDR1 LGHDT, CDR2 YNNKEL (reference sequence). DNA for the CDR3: TGTGCCAGCAGCCAAGTTGGGGTGTATACGCAGTATTTT. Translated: CASSQVGVYTQYF.

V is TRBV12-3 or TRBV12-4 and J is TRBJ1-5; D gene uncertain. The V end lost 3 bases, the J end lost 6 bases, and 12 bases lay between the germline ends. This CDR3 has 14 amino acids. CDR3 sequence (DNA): TGTGCCAGCAGTTTCGGGCTAACCGGTCAGCCCCAGCATTTT. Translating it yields CASSFGLTGQPQHF.

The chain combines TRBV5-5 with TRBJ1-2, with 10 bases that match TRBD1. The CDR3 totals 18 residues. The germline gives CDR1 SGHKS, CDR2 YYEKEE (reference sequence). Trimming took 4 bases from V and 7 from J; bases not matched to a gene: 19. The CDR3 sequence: CASSVDGDRGRLLGGYTF. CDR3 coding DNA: TGTGCCAGCAGCGTCGACGGGGACAGGGGCCGCCTCCTCGGTGGCTACACCTTC. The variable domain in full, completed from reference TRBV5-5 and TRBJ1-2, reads DAGVTQSPTHLIKTRGQQVTLRCSPISGHKSVSWYQQVLGQGPQFIFQYYEKEERGRGNFPDRFSARQFPNYSSELNVNALLLGDSALYLCASSVDGDRGRLLGGYTFGSGTRLTVV.

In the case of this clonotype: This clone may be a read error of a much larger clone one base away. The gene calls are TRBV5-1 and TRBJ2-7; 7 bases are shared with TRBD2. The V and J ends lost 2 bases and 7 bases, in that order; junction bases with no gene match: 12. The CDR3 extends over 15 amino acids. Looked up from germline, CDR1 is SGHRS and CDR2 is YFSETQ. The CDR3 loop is CASSFWPSGPNEQYF. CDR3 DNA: TGCGCCAGCAGCTTCTGGCCTAGCGGCCCCAATGAGCAGTACTTC.

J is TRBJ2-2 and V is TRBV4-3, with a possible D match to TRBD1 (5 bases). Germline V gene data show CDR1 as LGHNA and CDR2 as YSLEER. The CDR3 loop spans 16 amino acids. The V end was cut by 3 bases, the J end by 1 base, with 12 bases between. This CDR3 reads CASSHVTGMNTGELFF. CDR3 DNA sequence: TGCGCCAGCAGCCACGTAACAGGAATGAACACCGGGGAGCTGTTTTTT.

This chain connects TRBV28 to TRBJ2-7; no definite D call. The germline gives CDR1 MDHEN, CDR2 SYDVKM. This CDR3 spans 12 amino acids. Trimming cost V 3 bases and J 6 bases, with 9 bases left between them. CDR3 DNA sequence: TGTGCCAGCAGTTTCCCACATTGCGAGCAGTACTTC. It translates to CASSFPHCEQYF.

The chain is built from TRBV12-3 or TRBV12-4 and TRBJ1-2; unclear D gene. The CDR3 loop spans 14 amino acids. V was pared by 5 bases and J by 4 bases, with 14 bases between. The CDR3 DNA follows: TGTGCCAGCAGTCCGCGTGGCAGCGGCTATGGCTACACCTTC. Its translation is CASSPRGSGYGYTF.

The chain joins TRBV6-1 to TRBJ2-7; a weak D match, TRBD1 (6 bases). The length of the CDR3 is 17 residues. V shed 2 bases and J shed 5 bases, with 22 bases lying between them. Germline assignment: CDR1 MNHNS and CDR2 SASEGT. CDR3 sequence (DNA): TGTGCCAGCAGTGAAAGGATCCAGGCCCTGGGGGCCCACGAGCAGTACTTC. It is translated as CASSERIQALGAHEQYF.

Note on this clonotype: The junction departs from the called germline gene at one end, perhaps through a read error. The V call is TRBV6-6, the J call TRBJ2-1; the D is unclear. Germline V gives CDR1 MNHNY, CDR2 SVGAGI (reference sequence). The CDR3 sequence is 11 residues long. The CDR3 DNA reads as TGTGCCAGCAGCCGTCACAATGGGCAGTTCTTC. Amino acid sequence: CASSRHNGQFF.

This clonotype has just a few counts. The CDR3 DNA sequence: TGTGCCAGCAGCGCAGAGAGCTACTTCTACGAGCAGTACTTC. This encodes CASSAESYFYEQYF. The gene calls are TRBV9 and TRBJ2-7; D call uncertain. CDR1 is SGDLS, CDR2 YYNGEE, per germline. V was shortened by 3 bases and J by 3 bases, with 13 bases between the two germline ends. The CDR3 totals 14 residues.

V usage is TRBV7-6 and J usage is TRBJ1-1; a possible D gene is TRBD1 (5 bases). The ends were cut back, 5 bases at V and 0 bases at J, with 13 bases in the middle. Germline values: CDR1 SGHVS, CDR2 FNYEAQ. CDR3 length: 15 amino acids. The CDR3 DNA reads TGTGCCAGCAGCCGAGGAGCAGGGATGAACACTGAAGCTTTCTTT. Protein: CASSRGAGMNTEAFF.

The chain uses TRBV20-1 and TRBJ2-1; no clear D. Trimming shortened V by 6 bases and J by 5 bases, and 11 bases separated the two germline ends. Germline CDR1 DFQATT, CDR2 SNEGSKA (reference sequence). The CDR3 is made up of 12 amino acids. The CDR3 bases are TGCAGTGCCAAACGTAGAAACAATGAGCAGTTCTTC. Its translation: CSAKRRNNEQFF.

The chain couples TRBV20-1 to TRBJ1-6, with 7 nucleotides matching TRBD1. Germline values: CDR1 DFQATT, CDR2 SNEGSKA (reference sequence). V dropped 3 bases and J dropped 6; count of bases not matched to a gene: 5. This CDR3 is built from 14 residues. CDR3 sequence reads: CSARLQGGNSPLHF. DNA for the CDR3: TGCAGTGCTAGGCTTCAGGGGGGTAATTCACCCCTCCACTTT.

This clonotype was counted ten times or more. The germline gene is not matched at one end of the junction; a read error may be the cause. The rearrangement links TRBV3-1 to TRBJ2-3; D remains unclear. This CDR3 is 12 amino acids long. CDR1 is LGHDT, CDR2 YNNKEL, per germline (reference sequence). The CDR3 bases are TGCGCCAGCAGCCAAGTGCGGGATACGCAGTATTTT. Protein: CASSQVRDTQYF.

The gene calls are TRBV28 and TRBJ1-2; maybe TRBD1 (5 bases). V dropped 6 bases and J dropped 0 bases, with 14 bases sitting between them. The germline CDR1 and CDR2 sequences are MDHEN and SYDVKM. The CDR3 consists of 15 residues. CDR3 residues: CASSAGTLSNYGYTF. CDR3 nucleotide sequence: TGTGCCAGCAGCGCGGGGACCTTATCTAACTATGGCTACACCTTC.

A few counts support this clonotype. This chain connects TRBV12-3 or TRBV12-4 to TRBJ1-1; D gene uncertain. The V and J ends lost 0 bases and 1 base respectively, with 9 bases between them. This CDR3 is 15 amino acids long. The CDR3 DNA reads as TGTGCCAGCAGTTTAGCCGGCAGGTCGAACACTGAAGCTTTCTTT. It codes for CASSLAGRSNTEAFF.

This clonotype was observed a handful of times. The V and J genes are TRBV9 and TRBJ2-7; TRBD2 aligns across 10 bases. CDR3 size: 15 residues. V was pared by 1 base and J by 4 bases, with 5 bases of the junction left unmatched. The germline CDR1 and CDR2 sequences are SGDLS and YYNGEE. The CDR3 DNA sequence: TGTGCCAGCAGCGTATCCCTAGCGGGGGAATACGAGCAGTACTTC. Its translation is CASSVSLAGEYEQYF.